This is a list of T cell receptor beta chains from one sample in a study of CXCR3-negative and CXCR3-positive naive CD8 T cells. One entry per CDR3 protein, without DNA, is what TCRdb gives after re-calling the 5' RACE reads. The sample's table shows 84,000 or so distinct CDR3 sequences. Source material: naive CXCR3+ CD8+ T cells from blood. The receptor set was obtained from a human donor in good health. Some clones in this sample may be carry-over from other donors' samples. CDR3s include the opening cysteine and the closing phenylalanine or tryptophan. Each record gives: J gene, V gene, CDR3 protein.

J: TRBJ2-7
V: TRBV6-2/TRBV6-3
CDR3: CASEIYYPSYEQYF

J: TRBJ2-1
V: TRBV4-1
CDR3: CASSPRGGSYNEQFF

J: TRBJ1-5
V: TRBV12-3/TRBV12-4
CDR3: CASKERGLQPQHF

J: TRBJ2-5
V: TRBV3-1
CDR3: CASSQGVVSKETQYF

J: TRBJ2-7
V: TRBV30
CDR3: CAWSVWASYEQYF

J: TRBJ2-7
V: TRBV29-1
CDR3: CSVEEAGDEQYF

J: TRBJ1-4
V: TRBV5-1
CDR3: CASKISTDLSEKLFF

J: TRBJ2-1
V: TRBV12-3/TRBV12-4
CDR3: CASSPGLGYNEQFF

J: TRBJ2-4
V: TRBV29-1
CDR3: CSVSLGDGKNIQYF

J: TRBJ2-2
V: TRBV28
CDR3: CASSSPDSEGELFF

J: TRBJ1-2
V: TRBV9
CDR3: CASSVGTGKGYTF

J: TRBJ2-2
V: TRBV5-4
CDR3: CASSSAGGNTGELFF

J: TRBJ2-1
V: TRBV27
CDR3: CASSTYPNNEQFF

J: TRBJ2-3
V: TRBV9
CDR3: CASSVEGFSGGTDTQYF

J: TRBJ1-1
V: TRBV10-3
CDR3: CAISDYRDLGGDTEAFF

J: TRBJ1-3
V: TRBV27
CDR3: CAGTVKSYSGNTIYF

J: TRBJ2-7
V: TRBV27
CDR3: CASSSWDRGYEQYF

J: TRBJ2-1
V: TRBV13
CDR3: CASSFPSGDPSREQFF

J: TRBJ2-7
V: TRBV5-6
CDR3: CASSRGLAETSYEQYF

J: TRBJ2-7
V: TRBV11-2
CDR3: CASSLGWTESSYEQYF

J: TRBJ2-5
V: TRBV6-5
CDR3: CASSYGTEGKETQYF

J: TRBJ1-1
V: TRBV5-1
CDR3: CASSLGEGSDEAFF

J: TRBJ2-1
V: TRBV5-1
CDR3: CASSFANEQFF

J: TRBJ2-1
V: TRBV29-1
CDR3: CSVAGGQMDNEQFF

J: TRBJ2-7
V: TRBV15
CDR3: CATSRARGDYEQYF